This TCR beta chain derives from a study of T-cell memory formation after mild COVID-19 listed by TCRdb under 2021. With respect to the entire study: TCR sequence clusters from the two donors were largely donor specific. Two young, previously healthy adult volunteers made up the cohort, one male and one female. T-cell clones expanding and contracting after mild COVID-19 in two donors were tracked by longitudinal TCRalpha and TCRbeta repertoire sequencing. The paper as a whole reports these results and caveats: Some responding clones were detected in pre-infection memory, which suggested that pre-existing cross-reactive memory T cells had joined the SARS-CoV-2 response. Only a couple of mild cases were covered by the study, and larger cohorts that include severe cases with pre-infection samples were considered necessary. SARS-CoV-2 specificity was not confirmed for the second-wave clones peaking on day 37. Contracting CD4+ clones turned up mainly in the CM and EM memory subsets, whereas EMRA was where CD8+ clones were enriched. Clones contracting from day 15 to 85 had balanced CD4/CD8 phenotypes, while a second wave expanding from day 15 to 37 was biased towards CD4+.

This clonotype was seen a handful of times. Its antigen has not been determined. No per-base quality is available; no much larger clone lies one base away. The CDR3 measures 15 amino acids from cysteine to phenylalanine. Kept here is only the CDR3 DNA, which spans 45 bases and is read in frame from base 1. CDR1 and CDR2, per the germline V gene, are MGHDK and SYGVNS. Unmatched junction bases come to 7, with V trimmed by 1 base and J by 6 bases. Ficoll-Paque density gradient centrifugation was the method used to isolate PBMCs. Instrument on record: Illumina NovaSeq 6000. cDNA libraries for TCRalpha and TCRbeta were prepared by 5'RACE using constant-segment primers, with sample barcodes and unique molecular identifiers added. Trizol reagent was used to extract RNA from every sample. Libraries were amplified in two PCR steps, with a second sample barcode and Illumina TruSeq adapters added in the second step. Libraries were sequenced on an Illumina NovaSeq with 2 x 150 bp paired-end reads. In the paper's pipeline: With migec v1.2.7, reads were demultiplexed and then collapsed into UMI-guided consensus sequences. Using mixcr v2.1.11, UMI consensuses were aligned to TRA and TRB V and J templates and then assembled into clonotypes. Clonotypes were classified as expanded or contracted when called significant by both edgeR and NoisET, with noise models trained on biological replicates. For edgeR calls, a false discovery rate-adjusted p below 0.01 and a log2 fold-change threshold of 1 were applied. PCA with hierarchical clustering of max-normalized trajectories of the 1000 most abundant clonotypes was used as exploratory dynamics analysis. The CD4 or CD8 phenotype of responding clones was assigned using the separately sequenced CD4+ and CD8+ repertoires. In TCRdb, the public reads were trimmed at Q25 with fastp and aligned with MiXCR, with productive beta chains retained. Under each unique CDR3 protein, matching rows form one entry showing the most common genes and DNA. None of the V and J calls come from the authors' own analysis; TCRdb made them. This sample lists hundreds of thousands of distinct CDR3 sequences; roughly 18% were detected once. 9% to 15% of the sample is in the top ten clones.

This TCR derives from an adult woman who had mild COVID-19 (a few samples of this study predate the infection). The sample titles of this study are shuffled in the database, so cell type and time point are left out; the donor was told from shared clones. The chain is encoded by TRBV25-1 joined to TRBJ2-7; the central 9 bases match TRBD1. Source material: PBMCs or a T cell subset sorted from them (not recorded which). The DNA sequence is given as TGTGCCAGCAGTGAATTCGGGACAGGGATTTTCGAGCAGTACTTC. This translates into CASSEFGTGIFEQYF.